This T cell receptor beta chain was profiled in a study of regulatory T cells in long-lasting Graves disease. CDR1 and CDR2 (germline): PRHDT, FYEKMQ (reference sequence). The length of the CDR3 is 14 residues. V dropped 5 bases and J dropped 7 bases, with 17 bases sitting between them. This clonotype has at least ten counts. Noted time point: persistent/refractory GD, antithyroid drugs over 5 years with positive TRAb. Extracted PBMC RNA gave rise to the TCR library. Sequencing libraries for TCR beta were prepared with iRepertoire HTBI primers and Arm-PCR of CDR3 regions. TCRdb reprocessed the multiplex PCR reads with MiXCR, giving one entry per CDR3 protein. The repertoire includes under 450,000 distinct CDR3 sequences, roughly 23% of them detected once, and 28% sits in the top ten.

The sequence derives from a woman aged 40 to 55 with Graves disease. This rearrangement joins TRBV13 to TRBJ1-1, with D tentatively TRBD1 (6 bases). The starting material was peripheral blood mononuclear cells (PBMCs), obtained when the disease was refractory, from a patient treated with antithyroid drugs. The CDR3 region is CASSAQGSGNEAFF. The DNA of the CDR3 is TGTGCCAGCAGCGCCCAGGGGAGTGGTAATGAAGCTTTCTTT. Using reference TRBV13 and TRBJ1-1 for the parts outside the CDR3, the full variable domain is AAGVIQSPRHLIKEKRETATLKCYPIPRHDTVYWYQQGPGQDPQFLISFYEKMQSDKGSIPDRFSAQQFSDYHSELNMSSLELGDSALYFCASSAQGSGNEAFFGQGTRLTVV.